The 30 T cell receptor beta chains listed next were all sequenced from one sample in a study of blood T cell repertoires in COVID-19. The assay was immunoSEQ multiplex PCR, and TCRdb's table has in-frame clones only and misses some. The data show over 40,000 clones, with less than 95% seen just once and over 4% held by the top ten. Source material: peripheral blood. The receptors shown here come from a man aged 65-85 years with acute or convalescent COVID-19.

V gene TRBV5-4 combines with J gene TRBJ1-2; D is unresolved. Trimming took off 0 bases at V and 4 bases at J, with 19 bases between the two ends. This CDR3 is built from 17 residues. Looked up from germline, CDR1 is SGHNT and CDR2 is YYREEE (reference sequence). The CDR3 DNA sequence: TGTGCCAGCAGCTTGGCGGGGTCCAGACAAGGCTCCTATGGCTACACCTTC. Translating gives CASSLAGSRQGSYGYTF. The full variable domain, its missing parts supplied by reference TRBV5-4 and TRBJ1-2, is ETGVTQSPTHLIKTRGQQVTLRCSSQSGHNTVSWYQQALGQGPQFIFQYYREEENGRGNFPPRFSGLQFPNYSSELNVNALELDDSALYLCASSLAGSRQGSYGYTFGSGTRLTVV.

V usage is TRBV5-1 and J usage is TRBJ1-2; D might be TRBD1 (5 bases). Per germline, CDR1 SGHRS and CDR2 YFSETQ. V lost 0 bases and J 4 bases, leaving 13 bases between the germline ends. The length of the CDR3 is 15 residues. CDR3 nucleotide sequence: TGCGCCAGCAGCTTGGGGAGGGGTGGAAGCTATGGCTACACCTTC. Amino acid sequence: CASSLGRGGSYGYTF.

The chain recombines TRBV28 with TRBJ1-2; D call uncertain. Trimming took off 5 bases at V and 4 bases at J, with 11 bases between the two ends. Germline V gene data show CDR1 as MDHEN and CDR2 as SYDVKM. This CDR3 region has 13 residues. The CDR3: CASSTGSPYGYTF. DNA for the CDR3: TGTGCCAGCAGTACGGGGAGCCCCTATGGCTACACCTTC.

The rearrangement joins TRBV30 to TRBJ1-6; possibly TRBD1 for D (6 bases). The germline V gene encodes CDR1 GTSNPN and CDR2 SVGIG (reference sequence). The CDR3 spans 14 residues. V was pared by 8 bases and J by 3 bases, with 14 bases between. This CDR3 reads CATGGANYNSPLHF. The DNA for the CDR3 is TGTGCCACCGGGGGGGCGAACTATAATTCACCCCTCCACTTT.

The chain uses TRBV9 and TRBJ1-2; D might be TRBD1 (5 bases). Germline CDR1 and CDR2: SGDLS and YYNGEE. The CDR3 is 14 amino acids. V was pared by 4 bases and J by 4 bases, with 14 bases between. The chain's CDR3 is CASSPLGGTYGYTF. For the CDR3, the DNA is TGTGCCAGCAGCCCCCTTGGCGGGACCTATGGCTACACCTTC.

The chain recombines TRBV19 with TRBJ1-4, with 11 positions matching TRBD1. The CDR3 is 15 residues long. Per germline, CDR1 LNHDA and CDR2 SQIVND (reference sequence). V trimming: 5 bases; J trimming: 10 bases; junction bases outside the gene matches: 9. The CDR3 here is CASSPSRDRGGKLFF. The CDR3 DNA sequence: TGTGCCAGTAGTCCAAGCCGGGACAGGGGGGGAAAACTGTTTTTT.

The chain links TRBV2 to TRBJ1-2, with D hard to call. The V gene lost 7 bases and the J gene lost 5 bases, with 8 bases spanning the gap. In germline, CDR1 is SNHLY, CDR2 FYNNEI. The CDR3 runs 11 residues. CDR3 residues: CASKYMYGYTF. For the CDR3, the DNA is TGTGCCAGCAAATACATGTATGGCTACACCTTC.

In nucleotides, the CDR3 is TGTGCCAGTAGTATAGGGGGAGGCAGGGTTAGTCAGCCCCAGCATTTT. This translates into CASSIGGGRVSQPQHF. The V gene is TRBV19, the J gene TRBJ1-5; a weak D match, TRBD1 (5 bases). The germline V gene has CDR1 LNHDA and CDR2 SQIVND (reference sequence). This CDR3 contains 16 residues. V was trimmed by 1 base and J by 6 bases, leaving 16 bases between them.

V is TRBV5-6 and J is TRBJ1-6; D gene unclear. The germline CDR1 and CDR2 sequences are SGHDT and YYEEEE. This CDR3 has 15 residues. Trimming took 4 bases from V and 9 from J, leaving 17 bases between them. The CDR3 DNA reads TGTGCCAGCAGCCTTTGGCGGGCCGGTTTTTCACCCCTCCACTTT. This sequence encodes CASSLWRAGFSPLHF.

The chain employs TRBV7-2 and TRBJ2-1, with 7 bases that match TRBD2. The CDR3 runs to 14 residues. Trimming took 4 bases from V and 5 from J; bases not matched to a gene: 5. The germline V gene has CDR1 SGHTA and CDR2 FQGNSA. The CDR3 DNA sequence: TGTGCCAGCAGCTGGGGAGGGGACCACAATGAGCAGTTCTTC. Translating it yields CASSWGGDHNEQFF.

The rearrangement joins TRBV5-4 to TRBJ1-6; D is undetermined. This CDR3 has 16 residues. Germline CDR1 and CDR2: SGHNT and YYREEE (reference sequence). Trimming took 1 base from V and 7 from J, leaving 15 bases between them. In DNA form, the CDR3 reads TGTGCCAGCAGCTTGAGCGATGAGGTCTTAAATTCACCCCTCCACTTT. It encodes CASSLSDEVLNSPLHF. The full variable domain, completed using reference TRBV5-4 and TRBJ1-6, is ETGVTQSPTHLIKTRGQQVTLRCSSQSGHNTVSWYQQALGQGPQFIFQYYREEENGRGNFPPRFSGLQFPNYSSELNVNALELDDSALYLCASSLSDEVLNSPLHFGNGTRLTVT.

The chain recombines TRBV5-1 with TRBJ1-6; D not resolved. V lost 5 bases to trimming and J lost 6 bases, with 12 bases between them. CDR3 length: 14 amino acids. Germline V gene lookup returns CDR1 SGHRS and CDR2 YFSETQ. This CDR3 reads CASSLDGANSPLHF. CDR3 sequence (DNA): TGCGCCAGCAGTTTAGACGGAGCTAATTCACCCCTCCACTTT.

This sequence joins TRBV30 and TRBJ1-1, with D tentatively TRBD1 (5 bases). V lost 7 bases to trimming and J lost 3 bases, with 24 bases between them. The V gene's germline CDR1 is GTSNPN and CDR2 SVGIG (reference sequence). CDR3 length: 16 amino acids. This CDR3 is CAFSPGHSSTDTEAFF. The CDR3 DNA sequence: TGTGCCTTCTCCCCTGGACATTCAAGTACGGACACTGAAGCTTTCTTT.

The table lists this clone with a count of one. V is TRBV5-1 and J is TRBJ2-1, with 10 bases lining up with TRBD2. This CDR3 has 16 amino acids. Germline V gene sequence: CDR1 SGHRS, CDR2 YFSETQ. J lost 7 bases, V lost 0 bases, and 7 bases had no gene match. For the CDR3, the DNA is TGCGCCAGCAGCTTGGTAACAGCGGGGGGGATTAATGAGCAGTTCTTC. It translates to CASSLVTAGGINEQFF.

V gene TRBV28 combines with J gene TRBJ1-1, with D possibly matching TRBD1 (6 bases). This CDR3 spans 13 amino acids. V dropped 4 bases and J dropped 6 bases, with 12 bases sitting between them. Germline V gene data show CDR1 as MDHEN and CDR2 as SYDVKM. CDR3 amino acids: CASSWQQGPEAFF. The CDR3 DNA reads TGTGCCAGCAGTTGGCAACAGGGCCCTGAAGCTTTCTTT.

The rearrangement uses TRBV25-1 and TRBJ1-2; 8 positions agree with TRBD1. Trimming removed 6 bases from V and 7 bases from J; junction bases left unmatched: 10. Germline V gene sequence: CDR1 MGHDK, CDR2 SYGVNS. The CDR3 sequence is 14 residues long. This CDR3 is CASRDPRGLFGYTF. CDR3 nucleotide sequence: TGTGCCAGCAGGGACCCCAGGGGGCTCTTTGGCTACACCTTC.

The rearrangement links TRBV5-8 to TRBJ1-5; D might be TRBD1 (6 bases). The CDR3 spans 13 residues. V shed 0 bases and J shed 5 bases, with 6 bases lying between them. The V gene's germline CDR1 is SGHTS and CDR2 YDEGEE. The CDR3 nucleotides read TGTGCCAGCAGCTTGGACAGGGATCAGCCCCAGCATTTT. It is translated as CASSLDRDQPQHF.

V usage is TRBV6-2 or TRBV6-3 and J usage is TRBJ1-5, with D tentatively TRBD1 (6 bases). Between the trimmed V and J ends, which lost 5 bases and 2 bases, there was a span of 13 bases. Per germline, CDR1 MNHEY and CDR2 SVGEGT. This CDR3 has 15 residues. CDR3 region: CASSPRGEGNQPQHF. In nucleotides, the CDR3 is TGTGCCAGCAGTCCCAGGGGCGAGGGCAATCAGCCCCAGCATTTT.

V usage is TRBV7-9 and J usage is TRBJ1-2, with D uncertain. Germline lookup yields CDR1 SEHNR and CDR2 FQNEAQ (reference sequence). CDR3 length: 15 residues. V lost 5 bases and J lost 3, with 16 bases in between. CDR3 DNA: TGTGCCAGCAGCGAGCTCGGAGGAACTGACTATGGCTACACCTTC. It translates to CASSELGGTDYGYTF. Filled out from reference TRBV7-9 and TRBJ1-2, the complete variable domain reads DTGVSQNPRHKITKRGQNVTFRCDPISEHNRLYWYRQTLGQGPEFLTYFQNEAQLEKSRLLSDRFSAERPKGSFSTLEIQRTEQGDSAMYLCASSELGGTDYGYTFGSGTRLTVV.

V and J are TRBV4-2 and TRBJ1-6; the D gene is possibly TRBD1 (5 bases). The CDR3 totals 19 residues. Per germline, CDR1 LGHNA and CDR2 YNFKEQ. The ends were cut back, 5 bases at V and 1 base at J, with 21 bases in the middle. CDR3: CASSIKGGQGVSYNSPLHF. The CDR3 nucleotides are TGTGCCAGCAGCATTAAGGGAGGGCAGGGCGTATCCTATAATTCACCCCTCCACTTT.

The rearrangement links TRBV7-2 to TRBJ1-1; 8 bases map to TRBD1. Germline V gene data show CDR1 as SGHTA and CDR2 as FQGNSA. CDR3 size: 13 residues. The junction had 10 bases not matched to a gene; V was cut back by 5 bases and J by 11 bases. The CDR3 is CASSGRQGTWAFF. The CDR3 DNA is TGTGCCAGCAGCGGACGACAGGGGACGTGGGCTTTCTTT.

This clone was detected once. J is TRBJ2-7 and V is TRBV5-8; 7 bases agree with TRBD1. V trimming: 4 bases; J trimming: 7 bases; junction bases outside the gene matches: 14. This CDR3 is 15 amino acids long. Germline V gene lookup returns CDR1 SGHTS and CDR2 YDEGEE. The CDR3 DNA reads as TGTGCCAGCAGCCCTATTCTCGACAGGGCAGGAGAGCAGTACTTC. This encodes CASSPILDRAGEQYF.

The genes are TRBV20-1 and TRBJ2-2; the D gene is possibly TRBD2 (6 bases). From germline, CDR1 is DFQATT and CDR2 SNEGSKA (reference sequence). There are 15 residues in the CDR3. V was cut by 3 bases and J by 1 base, with 12 bases left in between. DNA of the CDR3: TGCAGTGCTAGTCCCGGGGAGGTGAACACCGGGGAGCTGTTTTTT. Its protein is CSASPGEVNTGELFF.

The V call is TRBV30, the J call TRBJ1-6, with D possibly matching TRBD1 (5 bases). Germline V lookup: CDR1 GTSNPN, CDR2 SVGIG (reference sequence). Deletions cut 5 bases from V and 7 bases from J, with 15 bases between. This CDR3 spans 14 amino acids. The DNA for the CDR3 is TGTGCCTGGGGGCCGGGACTGCTGAATTCACCCCTCCACTTT. Translating it yields CAWGPGLLNSPLHF.

The J gene is TRBJ2-2, the V gene TRBV6-2 or TRBV6-3, with TRBD1 matching 9 bases. From germline, CDR1 is MNHEY and CDR2 SVGEGT. The CDR3 spans 16 residues. V lost 0 bases to trimming and J lost 3 bases; unmatched junction nucleotides: 2. DNA for the CDR3: TGTGCCAGCAGTTACTCTGGGACAGGGCACACCGGGGAGCTGTTTTTT. It yields the protein CASSYSGTGHTGELFF.

Points on this clone: Its ends do not fully match the called genes, so a read error is possible. The chain employs TRBV12-3 or TRBV12-4 and TRBJ1-4; D may be TRBD1 (6 bases). The CDR3 length is 12 residues. DNA for the CDR3: TGTGCCAGCAGTATCGCCGGGACAAAGATCCGGTTT. This encodes CASSIAGTKIRF.

The chain has TRBV4-1 and TRBJ1-1; D is undetermined. The CDR3 is made up of 14 amino acids. V was trimmed by 2 bases and J by 0 bases, leaving 7 bases between them. Germline CDR1 is MGHRA and CDR2 is YSYEKL. This CDR3 is CASSQTVLNTEAFF. CDR3 nucleotide sequence: TGCGCCAGCAGCCAAACGGTGCTGAACACTGAAGCTTTCTTT.

CDR3 residues: CASSILAGGVNEQFF. The CDR3 region has the DNA TGTGCCAGTAGTATACTAGCGGGGGGGGTCAATGAGCAGTTCTTC. The V gene is TRBV19, the J gene TRBJ2-1, with 12 bases that match TRBD2. Germline assignment: CDR1 LNHDA and CDR2 SQIVND (reference sequence). J gave up 6 bases and V 2 bases, and 2 bases lay outside the gene matches. CDR3 length: 15 residues.

The V gene is TRBV11-2, the J gene TRBJ1-6; D remains ambiguous. V was shortened by 2 bases and J by 9 bases, with 11 bases between the two germline ends. Germline values: CDR1 SGHAT, CDR2 FQNNGV. The CDR3 consists of 14 residues. The CDR3 bases are TGTGCCAGCAGCTTAATTCAGTTAAGTTCACCCCTCCACTTT. As protein: CASSLIQLSSPLHF.

The V and J genes are TRBV4-2 and TRBJ2-7; D unresolved. V was trimmed by 0 bases and J by 2 bases, leaving 8 bases between them. The CDR3 sequence is 14 residues long. Germline-derived CDR1 and CDR2 are LGHNA and YNFKEQ. This CDR3 reads CASSQEAGTYEQYF. CDR3 coding DNA: TGTGCCAGCAGCCAAGAAGCAGGAACCTACGAGCAGTACTTC.